The next 6 T cell receptor beta chains were all read from a single sample in a study of siplizumab effects on memory and regulatory T cells. The table came from immunoSEQ multiplex PCR; TCRdb's copy has only in-frame clones and leaves some out. The sample yields tens of thousands of clones, more than 85% seen once. The source material was CD8+ T cells sorted from blood. The receptors were gathered from a human donor in good health.

The chain uses TRBV9 and TRBJ1-4, with a possible D match to TRBD1 (5 bases). Germline assignment: CDR1 SGDLS and CDR2 YYNGEE. The CDR3 covers 16 residues. V lost 0 bases to trimming and J lost 2 bases, with 11 bases between them. The CDR3 nucleotides read TGTGCCAGCAGCGTAGATTCGGGGGGGACTAATGAAAAACTGTTTTTT. This translates into CASSVDSGGTNEKLFF.

V usage is TRBV27 and J usage is TRBJ2-7, with a possible D match to TRBD1 (6 bases). This CDR3 contains 17 residues. The germline CDR1 and CDR2 sequences are MNHEY and SMNVEV (reference sequence). The V end was cut by 9 bases, the J end by 2 bases, with 26 bases between. This chain's CDR3 is CASRFMLGDTGPYEQYF. DNA of the CDR3: TGTGCCAGTAGATTTATGTTGGGGGACACCGGCCCCTACGAGCAGTACTTC.

The V gene is TRBV6-5, the J gene TRBJ1-1; D uncertain. Trimming cost V 4 bases and J 7 bases, with 10 bases left between them. The CDR3 is made up of 12 amino acids. CDR1 is MNHEY and CDR2 is SVGAGI in the germline V gene. CDR3 bases: TGTGCCAGCAGTTCCCCCCGAAGTGAAGCTTTCTTT. Translating it yields CASSSPRSEAFF.

The chain employs TRBV5-1 and TRBJ2-3; unclear D gene. CDR1 and CDR2 from the germline V gene are SGHRS and YFSETQ. The germline V and J ends were trimmed by 2 bases and 3 bases, with 7 bases remaining between them. This CDR3 is 13 amino acids long. The CDR3 loop is CASSFVGTDTQYF. CDR3 sequence (DNA): TGCGCCAGCAGCTTTGTGGGGACAGATACGCAGTATTTT. The full variable domain, completed using reference TRBV5-1 and TRBJ2-3, is KAGVTQTPRYLIKTRGQQVTLSCSPISGHRSVSWYQQTPGQGLQFLFEYFSETQRNKGNFPGRFSGRQFSNSRSEMNVSTLELGDSALYLCASSFVGTDTQYFGPGTRLTVL.

The V and J genes are TRBV25-1 and TRBJ2-3; 8 bases line up with TRBD1. Germline V gene lookup returns CDR1 MGHDK and CDR2 SYGVNS. With 4 bases clipped from V and 15 bases from J, the junction kept 9 bases outside the gene matches. The CDR3 loop spans 12 amino acids. The CDR3 region has the DNA TGTGCCAGCAGTGGGCCGCGGACAGGGCAATATTTT. Translated: CASSGPRTGQYF.

In the case of this clone: One end of the junction is discordant with germline, which a read error may explain. The V gene is TRBV27, the J gene TRBJ2-7; 7 bases line up with TRBD1. This CDR3 region has 14 residues. Germline CDR1 reads MNHEY; CDR2 reads SMNVEV (reference sequence). The CDR3 loop is CASLPRDSPYGQYF. As DNA, the CDR3 is TGTGCCAGCCTCCCCCGGGACAGTCCATACGGGCAGTACTTC.